Listed here is a single TCR beta chain. The target antigen is unknown. The data stem from a study of T cell repertoires in cytomegalovirus infection. In the study overall: A matching HLA type, together with CMV infection, was signaled by public TCR beta signatures.

Study conclusions and caveats: Summed frequency of public TCR beta families distinguished CMV carriers with the relevant HLA. There were HLA-C-restricted CMV-specific TCR beta clonotypes dominating the ex vivo response.

This CDR3 is built from 13 residues. Trimming removed 6 bases from V and 0 bases from J, with 9 bases in between. CDR1 and CDR2 (germline): MNHNY, SVGAGI (reference sequence). TCRdb analysed the reads with MiXCR anew, one entry per CDR3 protein. The repertoire consists of 180,000 or so distinct CDR3 sequences, with about 18% occurring once and the leading ten covering 20% to 25%. This TCR was recovered from a human donor in good health (CMV status not recorded). Some clones in this sample may be carry-over from other donors' samples. Input material: CD8+ T cells from PBMCs. The chain recombines TRBV6-6 with TRBJ2-7; no clear D. The DNA of the CDR3 is TGTGCCAGCAGGCTAGGAAACTCCTACGAGCAGTACTTC. Encoded protein: CASRLGNSYEQYF.